Sequencing of this T cell receptor (beta chain) was carried out in a study of cytomegalovirus exposure and HLA in healthy donors. Trimming took 6 bases from V and 0 from J; bases not matched to a gene: 4. Germline CDR1 and CDR2: MNHNY and SVGAGI (reference sequence). The CDR3 runs to 14 residues. A word on this clone: Its antigen is not identified.

Amplification used 60 Vbeta primers and 13 Jbeta primers. TCRdb keeps only in-frame clones here, not all; method: immunoSEQ multiplex PCR. The sample carries some 250,000 clones, 82% recorded once. Study-wide results and limits: It was only CMV serostatus that was available as immune exposure information. It was reportedly the case that the classifier diagnosed cytomegalovirus status with high specificity and sensitivity. Usually a TCR sequence was rare, but some public TCRs were found in many donors.

This clonotype was obtained from a woman in her thirties or forties in good health and CMV-seropositive. Sequenced material: PBMCs. The chain couples TRBV6-6 to TRBJ1-1, with 7 bases that match TRBD1. The CDR3 DNA reads TGTGCCAGCAGGCAAGACAGGGTGAACACTGAAGCTTTCTTT. It yields the protein CASRQDRVNTEAFF.